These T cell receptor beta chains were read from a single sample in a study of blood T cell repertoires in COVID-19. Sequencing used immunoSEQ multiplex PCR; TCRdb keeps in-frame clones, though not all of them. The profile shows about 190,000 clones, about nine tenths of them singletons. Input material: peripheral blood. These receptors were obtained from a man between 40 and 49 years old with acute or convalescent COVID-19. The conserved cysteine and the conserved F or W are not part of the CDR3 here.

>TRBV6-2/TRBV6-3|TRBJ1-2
ASSYYPTGRFGYT
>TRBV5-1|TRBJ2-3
ASSLQANTDTQY
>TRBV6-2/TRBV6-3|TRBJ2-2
ASSSILRDTGELF
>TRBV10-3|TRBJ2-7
AISEGASGGSYEQY
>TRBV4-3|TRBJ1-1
ASSQDSGSLNTEAF
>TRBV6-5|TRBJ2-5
ASTRDRAQY
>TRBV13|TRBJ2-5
ASSRDSQETQY
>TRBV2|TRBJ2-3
ASSDYSPAVRSDTQY
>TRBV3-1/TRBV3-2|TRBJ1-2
ASSQFTGTGVLGYGYT
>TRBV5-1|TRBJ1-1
ASRSGGDHTEAF